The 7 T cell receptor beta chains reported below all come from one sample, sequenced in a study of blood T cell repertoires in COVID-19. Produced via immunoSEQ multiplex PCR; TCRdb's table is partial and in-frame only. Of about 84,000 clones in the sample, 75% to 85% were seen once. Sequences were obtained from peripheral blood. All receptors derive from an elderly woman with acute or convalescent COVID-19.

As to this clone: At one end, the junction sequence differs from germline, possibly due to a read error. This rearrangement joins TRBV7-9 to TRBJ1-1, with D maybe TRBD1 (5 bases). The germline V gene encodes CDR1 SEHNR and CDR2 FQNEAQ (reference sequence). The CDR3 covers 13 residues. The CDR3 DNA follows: TGTGCCAGCAGCTTACAGAGTCGGCAGGGAATGTCCTTT. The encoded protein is CASSLQSRQGMSF.

Here the CDR3 DNA reads TGTGCCAGCAGTTTATTCCCGACTGGTAGCCCCTACGAGCAGTACTTC. Residues: CASSLFPTGSPYEQYF. V is TRBV27 and J is TRBJ2-7; D is ambiguous. The germline V and J ends were trimmed by 1 base and 2 bases, with 15 bases remaining between them. The CDR3 has 16 amino acids. CDR1 is MNHEY and CDR2 is SMNVEV in the germline V gene (reference sequence).

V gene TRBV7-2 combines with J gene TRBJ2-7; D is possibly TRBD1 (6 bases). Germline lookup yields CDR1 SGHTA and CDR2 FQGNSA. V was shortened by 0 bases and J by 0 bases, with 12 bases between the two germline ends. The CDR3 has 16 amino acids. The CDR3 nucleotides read TGTGCCAGCAGCTTAGCGACAGGCCGGAGCTCCTACGAGCAGTACTTC. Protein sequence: CASSLATGRSSYEQYF.

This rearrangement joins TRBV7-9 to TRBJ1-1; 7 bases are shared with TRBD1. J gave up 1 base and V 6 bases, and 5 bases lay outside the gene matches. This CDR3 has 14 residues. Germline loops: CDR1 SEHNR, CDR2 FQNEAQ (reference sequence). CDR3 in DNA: TGTGCCAGCAGGTCCGGGACAGCGAACACTGAAGCTTTCTTT. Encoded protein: CASRSGTANTEAFF.

The chain's CDR3 is CASSLGGGVRTDTQYF. CDR3 DNA sequence: TGTGCCAGCAGCTTAGGAGGGGGCGTCCGGACAGATACGCAGTATTTT. The chain uses TRBV7-3 and TRBJ2-3; possibly TRBD1 for D (7 bases). Germline assignment: CDR1 SGHTA and CDR2 FQGTGA. Trimming pared 2 bases from V and 3 bases from J, leaving 15 bases between. CDR3 length: 16 amino acids.

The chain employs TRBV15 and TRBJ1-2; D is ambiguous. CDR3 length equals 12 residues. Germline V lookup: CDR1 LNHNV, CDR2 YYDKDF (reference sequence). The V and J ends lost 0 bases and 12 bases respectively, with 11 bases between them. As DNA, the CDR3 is TGTGCCACCAGCAGAGATACCGCCAGGCACACCTTC. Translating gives CATSRDTARHTF.

CDR3 nucleotide sequence: TGTGCCAGCAGCTTAGATCGGAGGACTGGGATTGGGGAGCAGTTCTTC. Translated, it gives CASSLDRRTGIGEQFF. The chain links TRBV11-2 to TRBJ2-1, with D possibly matching TRBD2 (5 bases). The CDR3 spans 16 residues. V was cut by 0 bases and J by 10 bases, with 19 bases left in between. Germline CDR1 and CDR2: SGHAT and FQNNGV.